The rows below give T cell receptor beta chains drawn from one sample of a study of blood T cells in healthy people across ages. TCRdb redid the calling of the 5' RACE reads with MiXCR, one entry per CDR3 protein. The sample holds about 930,000 distinct CDR3 sequences, almost 30% seen once. Another study also made use of these data, one on T cells of mothers and their children.

The sample comprised blood. All receptors come from a woman between 35 and 50 years old in good health. The CDR3 runs from the conserved cysteine through the conserved F or W. A D gene is named only where the DNA matches it firmly. Only some rows state a clone size, as once, few, many or a class for expanded clones.

J | size | V | D | DNA | CDR3
TRBJ2-3 | NA | TRBV7-9 | NA | TGTGCCAGCAGCCCCCCCCGAGGAGGGGTCACAGATACGCAGTATTTT | CASSPPRGGVTDTQYF
TRBJ1-5 | NA | TRBV6-2/TRBV6-3 | NA | TGTGCCAGCAGTTATCGGTCGGGGGGGGTCAATCAGCCCCAGCATTTT | CASSYRSGGVNQPQHF
TRBJ2-1 | NA | TRBV5-1 | TRBD2 | TGCGCCAGCAGCTTGCGGGGGGGCAGCGACAATGAGCAGTTCTTC | CASSLRGGSDNEQFF
TRBJ1-2 | few | TRBV15 | TRBD1 | TGTGCCACCAGCAGGGACAGGGGGCTTGGCTACACCTTC | CATSRDRGLGYTF
TRBJ1-2 | NA | TRBV20-1 | TRBD1 | TGCAGTGCTAGGGTGGGACAGGGAGATGGCTACACCTTC | CSARVGQGDGYTF
TRBJ2-7 | NA | TRBV28 | TRBD2 | TGTGCCAGCTACGAGCGGGAGGCCTCCTACGAGCAGTACTTC | CASYEREASYEQYF
TRBJ2-1 | once | TRBV27 | TRBD2 | TGTGCCAGCACCCGAAGGACTAGCGGGGGGAGCTATTCCTACAATGAGCAGTTCTTC | CASTRRTSGGSYSYNEQFF
TRBJ2-5 | few | TRBV2 | NA | TGTGCCAGCAGTGGCAGGGGTTGGGAGACCCAGTACTTC | CASSGRGWETQYF
TRBJ2-2 | few | TRBV25-1 | NA | TGTGCCGGCAGTGCCCCCAACACCGGGGAGCTGTTTTTT | CAGSAPNTGELFF
TRBJ1-4 | NA | TRBV4-3 | TRBD1 | TGCGCCAGCAGCCAAGATCCGGGACAGGGGGAAAAACTGTTTTTT | CASSQDPGQGEKLFF
TRBJ2-3 | few | TRBV7-2 | NA | TGTGCCAGCAGCTTCAGGGCCAACACAGATACGCAGTATTTT | CASSFRANTDTQYF
TRBJ2-5 | many | TRBV10-2 | NA | TGCGCCAGCATTGGCAGGAACCTGGGAGAGACCCAGTACTTC | CASIGRNLGETQYF
TRBJ2-1 | NA | TRBV20-1 | TRBD2 | TGCAGTGCTAGAGAGTCACTAGCGGGGGTTGAGCAGTTCTTC | CSARESLAGVEQFF
TRBJ2-3 | NA | TRBV5-1 | NA | TGCGCCAGCAGCTTGGGGGGGGCCCCCACAGATACGCAGTATTTT | CASSLGGAPTDTQYF
TRBJ1-4 | NA | TRBV5-1 | TRBD1 | TGCGCCAGCAGCTTGGACAGGGGCGGCGGTCGAGGGGAAAAACTGTTTTTT | CASSLDRGGGRGEKLFF
TRBJ2-7 | NA | TRBV14 | NA | TGTGCCAGCAGTCTGTGCGGGGCAGGTGAGCAGTACTTC | CASSLCGAGEQYF
TRBJ1-1 | NA | TRBV9 | TRBD1 | TGTGCCAGCAGCGTAGGGGACAGCCTTAACACTGAAGCTTTCTTT | CASSVGDSLNTEAFF
TRBJ2-2 | NA | TRBV29-1 | NA | TGCAGCCCCAGACCCACCGGGGAGCTGTTTTTT | CSPRPTGELFF
TRBJ1-6 | NA | TRBV28 | NA | TGTGCCAGCAGCCAGGACTGGGATAATTCACCCCTCCACTTT | CASSQDWDNSPLHF
TRBJ2-7 | few | TRBV29-1 | TRBD1 | TGCGGCGCCGGGACAGCGAATTACGAGCAGTACTTC | CGAGTANYEQYF
TRBJ2-7 | many | TRBV7-2 | NA | TGTGCCAGCAGCCCAGTAAGCACCGGGTACGAGCAGTACTTC | CASSPVSTGYEQYF
TRBJ2-5 | once | TRBV28 | TRBD2 | TGTGCCAGCAGCGGACTAGCAGACCAAGAGACCCAGTACTTC | CASSGLADQETQYF
TRBJ2-3 | NA | TRBV29-1 | NA | TGCAGCGTGAAGACAGGCACAGATACGCAGTATTTT | CSVKTGTDTQYF
TRBJ2-3 | few | TRBV18 | TRBD1 | TGTGCCAGCTCACCACTCGAGACAGGGGCGCAGTATTTT | CASSPLETGAQYF
TRBJ1-5 | NA | TRBV28 | NA | TGTGCCAGCAGTTTAAAGGGATCTATGGGCAATCAGCCCCAGCATTTT | CASSLKGSMGNQPQHF
TRBJ2-1 | many | TRBV19 | NA | TGTGCCACCTGGGGGGATCCCTACAATGAGCAGTTCTTC | CATWGDPYNEQFF
TRBJ1-6 | NA | TRBV28 | NA | TGTGCCAGCAGTTCTAACAGGGATGGTTCACCCCTCCACTTT | CASSSNRDGSPLHF
TRBJ2-5 | few | TRBV27 | TRBD2 | TGTGCCAGCAGTTTAAAAAGGGTAGCGGGGACTCAAGAGGCCCAGTACTTC | CASSLKRVAGTQEAQYF
TRBJ2-1 | many | TRBV28 | TRBD1 | TGTGCCCTAAGCGCGGCAGGGGGTGGCAATGAGCAGTTCTTC | CALSAAGGGNEQFF
TRBJ2-7 | few | TRBV6-6 | TRBD1 | TGTGCCGGCAAGGTGGGACAGGGTTACGAGCAGTACTTC | CAGKVGQGYEQYF
TRBJ2-1 | NA | TRBV28 | TRBD1 | TGTGCCAGCAGTTTCCAGGGGGCGCGCCATGAGCAGTTCTTC | CASSFQGARHEQFF
TRBJ2-7 | many | TRBV29-1 | NA | TGCAGCGTCTTCACGGACACGAGCTCCTACGAGCAGTACTTC | CSVFTDTSSYEQYF
TRBJ2-1 | NA | TRBV6-1 | NA | TGTGCCAGCTGGTGGCAACCGGGACCACGATACGGGCGTTTTCCCAATGAGCAGTTCTTC | CASWWQPGPRYGRFPNEQFF
TRBJ1-1 | NA | TRBV5-1 | NA | TGCGCCAGCAGCTTGGGAGTGGAAGCTTTCTTT | CASSLGVEAFF
TRBJ2-1 | NA | TRBV7-8 | TRBD2 | TGTGCCAGCAGGTTAGCGGGGGGCTCCTACGAGCAGTTCTTC | CASRLAGGSYEQFF
TRBJ1-1 | few | TRBV12-3/TRBV12-4 | NA | TGTGCCAGCAGTTTAAAGGATCCGAGGAACACTGAAGCTTTCTTT | CASSLKDPRNTEAFF
TRBJ2-5 | NA | TRBV20-1 | NA | TGCAGTGGACAGCACCAAGAGACCCAGTACTTC | CSGQHQETQYF
TRBJ2-2 | once | TRBV6-1 | NA | TGTGCCAGCGTTGTGGGAGGGGGAGGGACCGGGGAGCTGTTTTTT | CASVVGGGGTGELFF
TRBJ2-6 | NA | TRBV20-1 | NA | TGCAGTGCTAGTGGTCTGCCGTCTGGGGCCAACGTCCCGACTTTC | CSASGLPSGANVPTF
TRBJ2-7 | many | TRBV10-3 | NA | TGTGCCATCAGTGAGTCTGGCACGACTGGAGGCGAGCAGTACTTC | CAISESGTTGGEQYF
TRBJ2-1 | NA | TRBV4-3 | TRBD1 | TGCGCCAGCAGCCGAGGGGGACAGGGGATAAATGAGCAGTTCTTC | CASSRGGQGINEQFF
TRBJ2-1 | once | TRBV3-1 | NA | TGTGCCAGCAGCCAAGATAGGAGTCCGGCAGGGGGGAATGAGCAGTTCTTC | CASSQDRSPAGGNEQFF
TRBJ1-4 | many | TRBV4-1 | NA | TGCGCCAGCAGCCAAGAAGGAACAGTGAATGAAAAACTGTTTTTT | CASSQEGTVNEKLFF
TRBJ2-5 | many | TRBV6-5 | NA | TGTGCCAGCTTTCAGGGGGAGACCCAGTACTTC | CASFQGETQYF
TRBJ2-5 | NA | TRBV7-2 | NA | TGTGCCAGCAGCTCCTCCCCCGGGACCCAGTACTTC | CASSSSPGTQYF
TRBJ1-2 | many | TRBV29-1 | NA | TGCAGCGTTGAAACGGCAGTAAGCGGCTACACCTTC | CSVETAVSGYTF